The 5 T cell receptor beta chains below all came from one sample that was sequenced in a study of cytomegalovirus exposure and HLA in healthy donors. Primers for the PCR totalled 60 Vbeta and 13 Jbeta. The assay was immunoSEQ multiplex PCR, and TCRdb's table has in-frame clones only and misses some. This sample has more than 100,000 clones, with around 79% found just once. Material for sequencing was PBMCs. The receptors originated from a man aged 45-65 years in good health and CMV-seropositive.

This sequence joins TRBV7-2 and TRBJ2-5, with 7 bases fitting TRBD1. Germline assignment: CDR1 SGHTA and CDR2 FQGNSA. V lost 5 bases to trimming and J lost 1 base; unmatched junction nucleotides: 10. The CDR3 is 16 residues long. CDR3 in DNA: TGTGCCAGCAGCCTAACCCCCGGGACAGCCCAAGAGACCCAGTACTTC. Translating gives CASSLTPGTAQETQYF.

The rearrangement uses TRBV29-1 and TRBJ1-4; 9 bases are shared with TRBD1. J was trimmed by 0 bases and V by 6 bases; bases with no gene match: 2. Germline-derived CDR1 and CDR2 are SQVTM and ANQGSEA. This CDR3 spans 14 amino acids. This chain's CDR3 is CSVTGGTTNEKLFF. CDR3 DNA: TGCAGCGTCACAGGGGGCACAACTAATGAAAAACTGTTTTTT.

The CDR3 here is CASSPSTRTTYEQYF. The DNA of the CDR3 is TGTGCCAGCAGTCCCTCGACTAGAACAACTTACGAGCAGTACTTC. The chain uses TRBV27 and TRBJ2-7, with D perhaps TRBD2 (6 bases). The CDR3 has 15 residues. Between the trimmed V and J ends, which lost 5 bases and 4 bases, there was a span of 18 bases. Germline values: CDR1 MNHEY, CDR2 SMNVEV (reference sequence).

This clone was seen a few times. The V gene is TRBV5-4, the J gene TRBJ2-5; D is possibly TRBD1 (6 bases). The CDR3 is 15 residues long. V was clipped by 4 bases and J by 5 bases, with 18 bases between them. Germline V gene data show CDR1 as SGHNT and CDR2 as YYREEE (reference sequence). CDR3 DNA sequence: TGTGCCAGCAGCCCCCCACAGGGATTGGGCGAGACCCAGTACTTC. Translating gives CASSPPQGLGETQYF.

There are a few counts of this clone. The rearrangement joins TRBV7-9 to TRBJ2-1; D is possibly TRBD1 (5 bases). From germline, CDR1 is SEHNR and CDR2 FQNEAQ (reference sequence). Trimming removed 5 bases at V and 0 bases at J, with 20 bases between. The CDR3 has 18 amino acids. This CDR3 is CASSATLGRTGSYNEQFF. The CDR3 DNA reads TGTGCCAGCAGCGCCACATTGGGGCGCACGGGCTCCTACAATGAGCAGTTCTTC.